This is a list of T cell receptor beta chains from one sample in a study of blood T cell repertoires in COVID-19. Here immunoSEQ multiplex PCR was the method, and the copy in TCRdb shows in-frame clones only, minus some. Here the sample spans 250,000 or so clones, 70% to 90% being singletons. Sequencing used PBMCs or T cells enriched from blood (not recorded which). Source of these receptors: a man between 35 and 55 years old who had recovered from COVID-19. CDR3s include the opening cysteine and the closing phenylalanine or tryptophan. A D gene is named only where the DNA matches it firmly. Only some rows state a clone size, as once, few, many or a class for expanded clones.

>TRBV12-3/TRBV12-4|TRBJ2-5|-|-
CASRSTSQETQYF
TGTGCCAGCAGATCGACTAGTCAAGAGACCCAGTACTTC
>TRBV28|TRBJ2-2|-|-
CASSVQTSLDTGELFF
TGTGCCAGCAGTGTACAGACTAGTCTGGACACCGGGGAGCTGTTTTTT
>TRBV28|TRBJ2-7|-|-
CASTHKGRAYEQYF
TGTGCCAGCACCCATAAAGGCCGGGCCTACGAGCAGTACTTC
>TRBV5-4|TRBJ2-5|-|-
CASAGREGAGETQYF
TGTGCCAGCGCCGGCCGGGAGGGGGCGGGGGAGACCCAGTACTTC
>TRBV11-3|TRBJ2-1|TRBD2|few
CASSISGDAYNEQFF
TGTGCCAGCAGCATTAGCGGGGACGCCTACAATGAGCAGTTCTTC
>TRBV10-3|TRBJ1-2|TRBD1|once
CAIRGGDRDGSGYTF
TGTGCCATCAGGGGAGGCGACAGGGATGGGTCCGGCTACACCTTC
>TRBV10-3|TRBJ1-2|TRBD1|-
CAIRSDRVYGYTF
TGTGCCATCCGATCAGACAGGGTCTATGGCTACACCTTC
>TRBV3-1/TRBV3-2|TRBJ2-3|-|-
CASSQAAQRTDTQYF
TGTGCCAGCAGCCAAGCAGCGCAGCGCACAGATACGCAGTATTTT
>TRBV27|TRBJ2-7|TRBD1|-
CASSPLLWAGQGAYEQYF
TGTGCCAGCAGTCCCCTTTTGTGGGCGGGACAGGGGGCTTACGAGCAGTACTTC
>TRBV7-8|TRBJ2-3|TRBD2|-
CASSFTGLAPAHTDTQYF
TGTGCCAGCAGCTTTACCGGACTAGCCCCCGCCCACACAGATACGCAGTATTTT
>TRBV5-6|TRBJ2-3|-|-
CASGGGSGVGTDTQYF
TGTGCCAGCGGAGGAGGTTCGGGGGTCGGCACAGATACGCAGTATTTT
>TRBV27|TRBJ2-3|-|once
CASSLNVAGTDTQYF
TGTGCCAGCAGTTTGAATGTGGCGGGCACAGATACGCAGTATTTT
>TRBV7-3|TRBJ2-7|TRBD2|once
CASSLTSGGPYEQYF
TGTGCCAGCAGCTTGACTAGCGGGGGACCCTACGAGCAGTACTTC
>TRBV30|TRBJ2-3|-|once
CAWSPGGDTQYF
TGTGCCTGGAGTCCTGGCGGGGATACGCAGTATTTT
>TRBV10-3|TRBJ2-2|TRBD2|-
CAISDHQTSGSSPNTGELFF
TGTGCCATCAGTGACCATCAGACTAGCGGGAGCTCCCCGAACACCGGGGAGCTGTTTTTT
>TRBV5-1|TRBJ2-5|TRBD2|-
CASSADRGGETQYF
TGCGCCAGCAGCGCCGACCGGGGGGGAGAGACCCAGTACTTC
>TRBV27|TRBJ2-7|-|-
CASSSRDTGSYEQYF
TGTGCCAGCAGTTCCCGGGACACCGGCTCCTACGAGCAGTACTTC
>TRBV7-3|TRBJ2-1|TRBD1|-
CASSSSGTGRNEQFF
TGTGCCAGCAGCTCATCCGGGACAGGGAGGAATGAGCAGTTCTTC
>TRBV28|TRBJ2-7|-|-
CASSGEAEYF
TGTGCCAGCAGTGGGGAGGCAGAGTACTTC
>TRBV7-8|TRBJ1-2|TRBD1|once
CASSLKLADRDYGYTF
TGTGCCAGCAGCTTAAAATTGGCGGACAGGGACTATGGCTACACCTTC
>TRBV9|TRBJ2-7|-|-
CASPREQYF
TGTGCCTCCCCTCGGGAGCAGTACTTC
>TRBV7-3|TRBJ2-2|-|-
CASSQSGGGTGELFF
TGTGCCAGCAGCCAAAGTGGGGGCGGCACCGGGGAGCTGTTTTTT
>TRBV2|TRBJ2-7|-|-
CASTQDIYEQYF
TGTGCCAGCACCCAGGACATTTACGAGCAGTACTTC
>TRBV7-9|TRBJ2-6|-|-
CASSLYSQAPSGANVLTF
TGTGCCAGCAGCTTATACTCTCAGGCCCCCTCTGGGGCCAACGTCCTGACTTTC
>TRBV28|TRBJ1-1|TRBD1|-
CASSSLGQGNTEAFF
TGTGCCAGCAGTTCCTTGGGACAGGGGAACACTGAAGCTTTCTTT